These 30 T cell receptor beta chains were all obtained from the same sample, sequenced in a study of quantifying T cell responses using KT2 cells. Turning to the study itself: Reverse transcription used primers in the TCR alpha and beta constant regions.

A single-stranded UMI oligo with SP2 sequence was ligated to cDNA 3' ends. First-round PCR used around 4 cycles and beta primers RC1.1 and RC1.2 covering TRBC1 and TRBC2. Each CDR3 protein is one row after TCRdb ran MiXCR on the UMI-ligation and nested PCR reads. This repertoire shows about 50,000 distinct CDR3 sequences, 9.5% to 13% found once; its top ten account for roughly a tenth. Sequenced: PBMCs spiked with cells of the T cell clone KT2. The receptors here all came from a human donor.

This clonotype has a count of ten or more. J is TRBJ2-2 and V is TRBV19; D is uncertain. The CDR3 is 14 amino acids. V was shortened by 9 bases and J by 4 bases, with 15 bases between the two germline ends. Germline values: CDR1 LNHDA, CDR2 SQIVND (reference sequence). CDR3 DNA sequence: TGTGCCAGCAAGCAGGCCTTTGTCACCGGGGAGCTGTTTTTT. Its translation: CASKQAFVTGELFF.

This clonotype was picked up a small number of times. The V call is TRBV7-9, the J call TRBJ2-7, with D perhaps matching TRBD2 (5 bases). Germline V CDR1 and CDR2: SEHNR, FQNEAQ (reference sequence). This CDR3 contains 13 residues. Trimming stripped 5 bases from V and 1 base from J, with 9 bases between. CDR3 protein: CASSPRGSYEQYF. The CDR3 coding sequence is TGTGCCAGCAGCCCTCGGGGATCCTACGAGCAGTACTTC.

The V and J genes are TRBV7-2 and TRBJ1-2; D is uncertain. This CDR3 spans 14 amino acids. Trimming left V 0 bases short and J 0 bases short, with 5 bases between. In germline, CDR1 is SGHTA, CDR2 FQGNSA. The CDR3 here is CASSLAGANYGYTF. The CDR3 bases are TGTGCCAGCAGCTTAGCCGGAGCTAACTATGGCTACACCTTC.

This clonotype was seen many times. The chain couples TRBV27 to TRBJ2-5; 7 bases are shared with TRBD1. Trimming cost V 3 bases and J 0 bases; bases outside gene matches: 1. Germline V gives CDR1 MNHEY, CDR2 SMNVEV (reference sequence). The CDR3 totals 14 residues. This CDR3 reads CASSFGTDQETQYF. CDR3 DNA sequence: TGTGCCAGCAGTTTCGGGACAGACCAAGAGACCCAGTACTTC.

The chain has TRBV12-3 or TRBV12-4 and TRBJ1-5; D unresolved. Trimming left V 3 bases short and J 1 base short, with 10 bases between. The CDR3 length is 15 residues. The CDR3 is CASSLTSSSNQPQHF. The CDR3 nucleotides read TGTGCCAGCAGTTTGACCAGCAGCAGCAATCAGCCCCAGCATTTT.

This clonotype was seen at least ten times. This chain links TRBV24-1 with TRBJ2-7; D gene ambiguous. Germline assignment: CDR1 KGHDR and CDR2 SFDVKD. Between the trimmed V and J ends, which lost 2 bases and 0 bases, there was a span of 4 bases. The CDR3 is made up of 13 amino acids. The CDR3 DNA reads as TGTGCCACCAGTGATTCGAGCTCCTACGAGCAGTACTTC. It translates to CATSDSSSYEQYF.

This clonotype was seen a few times. The chain combines TRBV4-3 with TRBJ2-7, with 7 positions matching TRBD1. This CDR3 region has 13 residues. V gave up 4 bases and J gave up 5 bases; unmatched junction bases: 5. Germline V CDR1 and CDR2: LGHNA, YSLEER. The CDR3 sequence: CASSRLTGDEQYF. The CDR3 DNA sequence: TGCGCCAGCAGCCGGCTAACAGGGGACGAGCAGTACTTC.

The V and J genes are TRBV4-2 and TRBJ1-1; 7 bases agree with TRBD1. Germline CDR1 is LGHNA and CDR2 is YNFKEQ. The CDR3 is 15 amino acids. V dropped 4 bases and J dropped 5; count of bases not matched to a gene: 10. The CDR3 region is CASSPNSRGRTEAFF. The CDR3 DNA is TGTGCCAGCAGCCCCAACAGCAGGGGGAGGACTGAAGCTTTCTTT.

The chain joins TRBV29-1 to TRBJ1-1; D not resolved. The CDR3 spans 12 residues. Germline V gene data show CDR1 as SQVTM and CDR2 as ANQGSEA. V gave up 7 bases and J gave up 4 bases, with 13 bases separating them. CDR3 in DNA: TGCAGCGCCAAGAACCCAGGCACTGAAGCTTTCTTT. Its translation: CSAKNPGTEAFF.

This clonotype was recorded a few times. V usage is TRBV7-2 and J usage is TRBJ1-4; 9 bases align to TRBD1. This CDR3 comprises 16 residues. Germline V CDR1 and CDR2: SGHTA, FQGNSA. Trimming removed 4 bases from V and 6 bases from J; junction bases left unmatched: 9. The CDR3 DNA sequence: TGTGCCAGCAGCTCCAGGCCGCGGACAGGGGATGAAAAACTGTTTTTT. Residues: CASSSRPRTGDEKLFF. The full variable domain, with the rest looked up from reference TRBV7-2 and TRBJ1-4, is GAGVSQSPSNKVTEKGKDVELRCDPISGHTALYWYRQSLGQGLEFLIYFQGNSAPDKSGLPSDRFSAERTGGSVSTLTIQRTQQEDSAVYLCASSSRPRTGDEKLFFGSGTQLSVL.

This clonotype came up a few times. V gene TRBV6-2 or TRBV6-3 combines with J gene TRBJ1-2; 7 nucleotides align to TRBD1. The J segment lost 7 bases and the V segment lost 6 bases, leaving 8 bases of the junction unmatched. The germline V gene has CDR1 MNHEY and CDR2 SVGEGT. CDR3 length: 13 amino acids. The CDR3, as DNA: TGTGCCAGCAGCGAACAGGGGCGAACTGGCTACACCTTC. Its protein product is CASSEQGRTGYTF.

The genes are TRBV6-2 or TRBV6-3 and TRBJ2-4; 10 bases are a match to TRBD2. Per germline, CDR1 MNHEY and CDR2 SVGEGT. The CDR3 loop spans 15 amino acids. The junction had 2 bases not matched to a gene; V was cut back by 6 bases and J by 0 bases. CDR3 in DNA: TGTGCCAGCAGAGCTAGCGGGAGAGCCAAAAACATTCAGTACTTC. Residues: CASRASGRAKNIQYF.

With respect to this clonotype: A much more abundant neighbour one base away suggests this may be a read error. The rearrangement uses TRBV12-3 or TRBV12-4 and TRBJ2-3; no reliable D call. Trimming took off 8 bases at V and 4 bases at J, with 13 bases between the two ends. The CDR3 loop spans 13 amino acids. The CDR3 region is CASANLRSDTQYF. CDR3 bases: TGTGCCAGCGCAAACTTACGCTCAGATACGCAGTATTTT.

The CDR3 nucleotides read TGTGCCAGCAGCTTATTGGGGGACGGCACTGAAGCTTTCTTT. This sequence encodes CASSLLGDGTEAFF. The genes are TRBV7-3 and TRBJ1-1; D perhaps matches TRBD1 (5 bases). In germline, CDR1 is SGHTA, CDR2 FQGTGA. This CDR3 is 14 amino acids long. Deletions cut 2 bases from V and 4 bases from J, with 11 bases between.

This clonotype was recorded a few times. The V call is TRBV6-2 or TRBV6-3, the J call TRBJ1-4; maybe TRBD1 (6 bases). Trimming stripped 4 bases from V and 8 bases from J, with 20 bases between. Per the germline V gene, CDR1 is MNHEY and CDR2 is SVGEGT. The CDR3 runs to 16 residues. The CDR3 loop is CASSSAQGFPREKLFF. CDR3 in DNA: TGTGCCAGCAGTTCGGCCCAGGGGTTCCCCCGGGAAAAACTGTTTTTT.

Points on this clonotype: The junction departs from the called germline gene at one end, perhaps through a read error. The chain joins TRBV6-5 to TRBJ2-6; 8 bases fit TRBD2. Germline-derived CDR1 and CDR2 are MNHEY and SVGAGI. The length of the CDR3 is 16 residues. The CDR3 loop is CGSRGGPSSGANVLTF. CDR3 nucleotide sequence: TGCGGCAGCCGGGGGGGCCCAAGCTCTGGGGCCAACGTCCTGACTTTC.

The chain joins TRBV6-6 to TRBJ1-2, with D possibly TRBD1 on 6 matching bases. The germline gives CDR1 MNHNY, CDR2 SVGAGI (reference sequence). CDR3 length: 17 amino acids. Written as DNA, the CDR3 is TGTACACTCTACGCCTTAAACAGGGATCAGAATGACTATGGCTACACCTTC. It is translated as CTLYALNRDQNDYGYTF.

There are many counts of this clonotype. The chain joins TRBV20-1 to TRBJ2-6, with 7 nucleotides matching TRBD1. CDR3 size: 15 residues. The germline V gene has CDR1 DFQATT and CDR2 SNEGSKA (reference sequence). V lost 5 bases, J lost 2 bases, and 6 bases stayed unmatched. The CDR3, as DNA: TGCAGTGCTCCGAACAGGGGAGCTGGGGCCAACGTCCTGACTTTC. It codes for CSAPNRGAGANVLTF.

J is TRBJ2-3 and V is TRBV20-1; TRBD2 aligns across 9 bases. The length of the CDR3 is 16 residues. J lost 2 bases, V lost 1 base, and 7 bases had no gene match. Looked up from germline, CDR1 is DFQATT and CDR2 is SNEGSKA (reference sequence). Written as DNA, the CDR3 is TGCAGTGCTAGAGGGAATAGCGGGAGTGCCACAGATACGCAGTATTTT. Translation: CSARGNSGSATDTQYF.

This clonotype was counted many times. The chain recombines TRBV6-2 or TRBV6-3 with TRBJ2-7; D unclear. The germline V gene has CDR1 MNHEY and CDR2 SVGEGT. CDR3 length: 13 residues. Deletions cut 7 bases from V and 4 bases from J, with 14 bases between. CDR3 amino acids: CASISRQAYEQYF. Here the CDR3 DNA reads TGTGCCAGCATCTCGAGGCAGGCGTACGAGCAGTACTTC.

This clonotype was detected only a few times. The chain joins TRBV20-1 to TRBJ2-2; 13 bases agree with TRBD2. J gave up 6 bases and V 2 bases, and 6 bases lay outside the gene matches. Looked up from germline, CDR1 is DFQATT and CDR2 is SNEGSKA (reference sequence). This CDR3 has 16 residues. In nucleotides, the CDR3 is TGCAGTGCTAGACCTACTAGCGGGAGGGCGTCCGGGGAGCTGTTTTTT. It translates to CSARPTSGRASGELFF.

This clonotype appeared a few times. V and J are TRBV7-2 and TRBJ2-3; a weak D match, TRBD2 (6 bases). V lost 1 base to trimming and J lost 3 bases, with 8 bases between them. This CDR3 has 14 residues. Germline CDR1 SGHTA, CDR2 FQGNSA. The CDR3 spells CASSLGAGTDTQYF. The CDR3, as DNA: TGTGCCAGCAGCTTAGGCGCGGGGACAGATACGCAGTATTTT.

J is TRBJ1-2 and V is TRBV7-9; no clear D. Trimming shortened V by 2 bases and J by 2 bases, and 9 bases separated the two germline ends. Germline loops: CDR1 SEHNR, CDR2 FQNEAQ (reference sequence). This CDR3 has 14 amino acids. The CDR3 DNA sequence: TGTGCCAGCAGCTTAAGTACAGCCAACTATGGCTACACCTTC. Its translation: CASSLSTANYGYTF.

CDR3 in amino acids: CASSDTVRLWGRAGELFF. The CDR3 DNA reads TGTGCCAGCAGTGATACGGTCCGGTTATGGGGGAGGGCCGGGGAGCTGTTTTTT. The chain combines TRBV2 with TRBJ2-2; 7 nucleotides line up with TRBD2. Germline CDR1 reads SNHLY; CDR2 reads FYNNEI. The CDR3 sequence is 18 residues long. The J segment lost 6 bases and the V segment lost 3 bases, leaving 16 bases of the junction unmatched.

In this sample, this clonotype turned up many times. As DNA, the CDR3 is TGTGCCAGTACAGGACAGGGGTCCTACGAGCAGTACTTC. Encoded protein: CASTGQGSYEQYF. The chain combines TRBV19 with TRBJ2-7, with TRBD1 identical over 9 bases. The germline V gene has CDR1 LNHDA and CDR2 SQIVND (reference sequence). This CDR3 region has 13 residues. Trimming at V came to 7 bases and at J to 1 base, leaving 2 bases not matched to a gene.

This clonotype has ten or more counts. J is TRBJ2-5 and V is TRBV12-3 or TRBV12-4; 7 bases are shared with TRBD1. This CDR3 has 13 residues. The V segment lost 3 bases and the J segment 9 bases; nucleotides outside the gene matches: 7. This CDR3 is CASSLGQRTAQYF. DNA of the CDR3: TGTGCCAGCAGTTTGGGACAGCGGACGGCCCAGTACTTC.

V usage is TRBV6-2 or TRBV6-3 and J usage is TRBJ2-3, with D tentatively TRBD1 (6 bases). The germline V gene has CDR1 MNHEY and CDR2 SVGEGT. The germline V and J ends were trimmed by 6 bases and 4 bases, with 14 bases remaining between them. This CDR3 contains 14 residues. CDR3 in amino acids: CASRPTGPADTQYF. CDR3 bases: TGTGCCAGCAGACCCACAGGGCCGGCAGATACGCAGTATTTT.

This clonotype occurred a few times. V usage is TRBV4-2 and J usage is TRBJ2-7; TRBD2 aligns across 8 bases. The CDR3 is made up of 16 amino acids. V lost 0 bases and J lost 2; bases outside the gene matches: 6. Germline V gene sequence: CDR1 LGHNA, CDR2 YNFKEQ. The CDR3 spells CASSQEGRGEPYEQYF. The CDR3 bases are TGTGCCAGCAGCCAAGAAGGGCGGGGGGAACCCTACGAGCAGTACTTC.

Only one count was recorded for this clonotype. The chain has TRBV7-8 and TRBJ1-1, with 8 bases lining up with TRBD1. The CDR3 loop spans 16 amino acids. Germline V gene lookup returns CDR1 SGHVS and CDR2 FQNEAQ. Trimming took 1 base from V and 0 from J; bases not matched to a gene: 4. The CDR3: CASSLEVTGVNTEAFF. CDR3 sequence (DNA): TGTGCCAGCAGCTTAGAGGTGACAGGGGTGAACACTGAAGCTTTCTTT.

There are a few counts of this clonotype. The CDR3 loop reads CASGDRVTDTQYF. The CDR3 DNA reads TGTGCCAGTGGGGATAGAGTCACAGATACGCAGTATTTT. J is TRBJ2-3 and V is TRBV19; the D is unclear. The V and J ends lost 8 bases and 2 bases respectively, with 11 bases between them. This CDR3 has 13 amino acids. The germline V gene has CDR1 LNHDA and CDR2 SQIVND (reference sequence).